This T cell receptor beta chain was sequenced during a study of cytomegalovirus exposure and HLA in healthy donors. Researchers ran the PCR with 60 Vbeta and 13 Jbeta primers. The repertoire was sequenced with immunoSEQ multiplex PCR; TCRdb's copy has only in-frame clones and lacks some. The sample includes approximately 160,000 clones, 60% to 85% seen only once; the top ten take about 2.9%. This CDR3 region has 16 residues. Germline V CDR1 and CDR2: SGHTA, FQGNSA. V shed 3 bases and J shed 0 bases, with 12 bases lying between them. The rearrangement joins TRBV7-2 to TRBJ1-3; weak D call: TRBD1 (5 bases). Sequenced: PBMCs. This TCR derives from a woman in her forties or fifties in good health and CMV-seropositive. The CDR3 reads CASSFRGLFSGNTIYF. The CDR3 DNA sequence: TGTGCCAGCAGCTTTAGGGGACTGTTCTCTGGAAACACCATATATTTT.